This TCR beta chain was captured by sequencing in a study of shared T cell receptors in the human thymus. This clone has only one observation. Measured with immunoSEQ multiplex PCR; TCRdb has only the in-frame clones, and not every one. The data show over 350,000 clones, more than 85% seen once. Trimming removed 2 bases from V and 5 bases from J; junction bases left unmatched: 6. In germline, CDR1 is MRHNA, CDR2 SNTAGT. CDR3 length: 17 amino acids. Sequencing was done on a sample of thymocytes. The sequence derives from a human donor. The chain is built from TRBV6-4 and TRBJ2-7, with 16 bases matching TRBD2. The CDR3 region has the DNA TGTGCCAGCAGTGACAAGGGGACTAGCGGGAGGGGCGACGAGCAGTACTTC. Its translation is CASSDKGTSGRGDEQYF.